The rows below give T cell receptor beta chains drawn from one sample of a study of blood T cell repertoires in COVID-19. TCRdb's copy holds only in-frame clones and misses some; the assay was immunoSEQ multiplex PCR. The data show around 340,000 clones, with more than 70% seen just once and 2.5% to 3% held by the top ten. The sequenced sample consisted of peripheral blood. The receptor set was obtained from a man aged 25 to 40 with active or convalescent COVID-19. The CDR3 runs from the conserved cysteine through the conserved F or W. A D gene is named only where the DNA matches it firmly. Clone size appears in some rows only: once, few, many, or a class for an expanded clone.

j_call,clone_size,d_call,v_call,cdr3_aa,cdr3_nt
TRBJ1-6,once,NA,TRBV7-2,CASSLRQASSYNSPLHF,TGTGCCAGCAGCCTTCGGCAGGCGAGCTCCTATAATTCACCCCTCCACTTT
TRBJ2-2,NA,NA,TRBV29-1,CSVELRTETTGELFF,TGCAGCGTTGAACTTCGGACAGAGACTACCGGGGAGCTGTTTTTT
TRBJ2-3,NA,NA,TRBV3-1/TRBV3-2,CASSPPPIGGRPDTQYF,TGTGCCAGCAGCCCCCCCCCGATCGGGGGGCGACCAGATACGCAGTATTTT
TRBJ2-2,NA,NA,TRBV18,CASSSRQANTGELFF,TGTGCCAGCTCATCCCGACAGGCAAACACCGGGGAGCTGTTTTTT
TRBJ2-7,NA,TRBD1,TRBV7-3,CASIPRGQGLGEQYF,TGTGCCAGCATCCCTAGGGGGCAGGGCCTAGGGGAGCAGTACTTC
TRBJ2-6,NA,NA,TRBV3-1/TRBV3-2,CASSQAFLYSGANVLTF,TGTGCCAGCAGCCAAGCTTTCCTTTACTCTGGGGCCAACGTCCTGACTTTC
TRBJ1-1,NA,NA,TRBV28,CASSLRGYLNTEAFF,TGTGCCAGCAGTTTAAGAGGATACCTGAACACTGAAGCTTTCTTT
TRBJ1-4,NA,NA,TRBV11-2,CASSFSPAGYGEKLFF,TGTGCCAGCAGCTTCTCCCCGGCGGGGTACGGGGAAAAACTGTTTTTT
TRBJ1-2,NA,TRBD1,TRBV11-2,CASSLVRTGGTFAGYTF,TGTGCCAGCAGCTTAGTCCGGACAGGGGGAACGTTCGCTGGCTACACCTTC
TRBJ2-7,NA,NA,TRBV3-1/TRBV3-2,CASSLFPLDSYEQYF,TGTGCCAGCAGCCTTTTCCCTTTAGACTCCTACGAGCAGTACTTC
TRBJ2-7,NA,NA,TRBV30,CAWSRPGEQYF,TGTGCCTGGAGTAGACCGGGGGAGCAGTACTTC
TRBJ2-2,once,TRBD2,TRBV18,CASSPRVSGLADTGELFF,TGTGCCAGCTCACCACGAGTTAGCGGGTTGGCGGACACCGGGGAGCTGTTTTTT
TRBJ2-5,NA,NA,TRBV27,CASSRRQDPQETQYF,TGTGCCAGCAGTCGCCGACAGGACCCCCAAGAGACCCAGTACTTC
TRBJ2-1,few,NA,TRBV12-5,CASGSFGSFSYNEQFF,TGTGCTAGTGGTTCGTTTGGCAGTTTCTCCTACAATGAGCAGTTCTTC
TRBJ1-2,NA,TRBD1,TRBV7-3,CASSPTGGNYGYTF,TGTGCCAGCAGCCCGACAGGGGGGAACTATGGCTACACCTTC
TRBJ2-1,NA,TRBD2,TRBV4-3,CASSQDPSGRFGEQFF,TGCGCCAGCAGCCAAGATCCTAGCGGGAGGTTCGGTGAGCAGTTCTTC
TRBJ2-7,NA,TRBD2,TRBV27,CASSLLGTSSTYEQYF,TGTGCCAGCAGTTTATTGGGGACTAGCAGTACCTACGAGCAGTACTTC
TRBJ1-1,NA,NA,TRBV12-5,CASGRLGGLNTEAFF,TGTGCTAGTGGCCGGCTGGGGGGTCTGAACACTGAAGCTTTCTTT
TRBJ2-2,NA,TRBD1,TRBV27,CASRGTGGELNTGELFF,TGTGCCAGCAGGGGGACAGGGGGCGAGTTAAACACCGGGGAGCTGTTTTTT
TRBJ1-1,NA,NA,TRBV21-1,CASSKEGRFDTEAFF,TGTGCCAGCAGCAAAGAAGGCAGGTTCGACACTGAAGCTTTCTTT
TRBJ1-6,many,TRBD1,TRBV9,CASSLKDRAVDSPLHF,TGTGCCAGCAGCCTAAAGGACAGGGCCGTGGATTCACCCCTCCACTTT
TRBJ1-6,NA,NA,TRBV6-2/TRBV6-3,CASSYSVDMGSPLHF,TGTGCCAGCAGTTACTCAGTGGACATGGGTTCACCCCTCCACTTT
TRBJ2-5,NA,NA,TRBV20-1,CSAVSQETQYF,TGCAGTGCTGTCAGTCAAGAGACCCAGTACTTC
TRBJ2-1,NA,TRBD1,TRBV6-1,CASSEGDRVWYNEQFF,TGTGCCAGCAGTGAAGGAGACAGGGTTTGGTACAATGAGCAGTTCTTC
TRBJ2-7,NA,NA,TRBV5-4,CASSPGVGSDEQYF,TGTGCCAGCAGCCCCGGGGTAGGGAGTGACGAGCAGTACTTC
TRBJ1-5,once,NA,TRBV6-6,CASSSRQKPVNQPQHF,TGTGCCAGCAGCAGCCGACAGAAACCCGTGAATCAGCCCCAGCATTTT
TRBJ1-2,NA,NA,TRBV9,CASSVSRDYGYTF,TGTGCCAGCAGCGTCTCCCGGGACTATGGCTACACCTTC
TRBJ1-2,NA,NA,TRBV9,CASSEEPGFGYTF,TGTGCCAGCAGCGAAGAACCCGGGTTTGGCTACACCTTC
TRBJ2-2,NA,NA,TRBV6-5,CASSYSSVTGELFF,TGTGCCAGCAGTTACTCGTCCGTCACCGGGGAGCTGTTTTTT
TRBJ1-1,NA,NA,TRBV3-1/TRBV3-2,CASSPQGSMNTEAFF,TGTGCCAGCAGCCCACAGGGTTCAATGAACACTGAAGCTTTCTTT
TRBJ1-5,NA,NA,TRBV19,CASSIVDSSNQPQHF,TGTGCCAGTAGTATTGTCGACAGTAGCAATCAGCCCCAGCATTTT
TRBJ1-3,NA,NA,TRBV6-6,CASSFGGDFSGNTIYF,TGTGCCAGCAGTTTTGGAGGGGACTTCTCTGGAAACACCATATATTTT
TRBJ2-3,NA,TRBD2,TRBV5-1,CASSLVAGGTDTQYF,TGCGCCAGCAGCTTGGTTGCGGGGGGGACAGATACGCAGTATTTT
TRBJ2-5,NA,NA,TRBV6-2/TRBV6-3,CASSSSLRETQYF,TGTGCCAGCAGTTCCTCCTTGAGGGAGACCCAGTACTTC
TRBJ1-2,NA,TRBD1,TRBV19,CASSPWTGVDGYTF,TGTGCCAGTAGTCCTTGGACAGGGGTCGATGGCTACACCTTC
TRBJ2-7,NA,TRBD2,TRBV7-2,CASSFGGGYEQYF,TGTGCCAGCAGCTTCGGGGGGGGATACGAGCAGTACTTC
TRBJ1-5,NA,NA,TRBV4-3,CASSQEALEPQHF,TGCGCCAGCAGCCAAGAGGCCCTGGAGCCCCAGCATTTT
TRBJ1-3,many,NA,TRBV7-9,CASSSLSTVSGNTIYF,TGTGCCAGCAGCTCGCTCTCGACAGTCTCTGGAAACACCATATATTTT
TRBJ2-7,NA,NA,TRBV14,CASSRRVTSSSEGEQYF,TGTGCCAGCAGCCGACGCGTTACTAGCTCCTCCGAGGGCGAGCAGTACTTC
TRBJ2-1,few,NA,TRBV5-4,CASSLAGEQFF,TGTGCCAGCAGCTTGGCGGGTGAGCAGTTCTTC
TRBJ2-7,NA,NA,TRBV19,CASSIVPGYEQYF,TGTGCCAGTAGTATAGTGCCGGGATACGAGCAGTACTTC
TRBJ2-1,NA,TRBD2,TRBV12-3/TRBV12-4,CASSVSGKDEQFF,TGTGCCAGCAGTGTTAGCGGGAAGGATGAGCAGTTCTTC
TRBJ2-7,NA,TRBD1,TRBV4-2,CASSRPGTGSYEQYF,TGTGCCAGCAGCAGACCCGGGACAGGGTCCTACGAGCAGTACTTC
TRBJ1-2,NA,TRBD1,TRBV4-1,CASSLTGTNYGYTF,TGCGCCAGCAGCCTGACAGGGACTAACTATGGCTACACCTTC
TRBJ1-6,NA,TRBD1,TRBV18,CASSRKGQENSPLHF,TGTGCCAGCTCACGAAAGGGACAGGAAAATTCACCCCTCCACTTT
TRBJ1-1,many,NA,TRBV5-4,CASSLRGGPEAFF,TGTGCCAGCAGCCTCCGGGGTGGCCCTGAAGCTTTCTTT
TRBJ2-1,once,TRBD2,TRBV5-1,CASSPTGTSGGEFF,TGCGCCAGCAGCCCCACCGGGACTAGCGGGGGGGAGTTCTTC
TRBJ2-1,NA,TRBD2,TRBV2,CASRKGVTSGAKDEQFF,TGTGCCAGCAGGAAGGGGGTGACTAGCGGGGCTAAGGATGAGCAGTTCTTC
TRBJ2-5,NA,NA,TRBV28,CASSPWGGGEGETQYF,TGTGCCAGCAGTCCCTGGGGGGGCGGTGAAGGAGAGACCCAGTACTTC
TRBJ2-7,NA,NA,TRBV6-5,CASMATYEQYF,TGTGCCAGCATGGCCACCTACGAGCAGTACTTC
TRBJ1-5,NA,TRBD1,TRBV27,CASSRQGFSNQPQHF,TGTGCCAGCAGTCGACAGGGCTTTAGCAATCAGCCCCAGCATTTT
TRBJ2-1,NA,TRBD2,TRBV5-1,CASSLDIGTSGTNEQFF,TGCGCCAGCAGCTTGGACATTGGGACTAGCGGGACTAATGAGCAGTTCTTC
TRBJ2-5,NA,NA,TRBV11-3,CASTLGGVQETQYF,TGTGCCAGCACCCTAGGGGGTGTCCAAGAGACCCAGTACTTC
TRBJ1-6,NA,NA,TRBV12-3/TRBV12-4,CASSSFNNSPLHF,TGTGCCAGCAGTTCCTTTAATAATTCACCCCTCCACTTT
TRBJ2-7,NA,TRBD2,TRBV11-3,CASSLAGGSYEQYF,TGTGCCAGCAGCTTAGCGGGGGGGTCCTACGAGCAGTACTTC